These 16 T cell receptor beta chains were sequenced from one sample in a study of blood T cell repertoires in COVID-19. Assay: immunoSEQ multiplex PCR; the TCRdb copy retains only in-frame clones and omits some. Here the sample spans about 74,000 clones, 70% to 90% being singletons. The sample consisted of peripheral blood. The receptors originated from a man between 70 and 80 years old with active or convalescent COVID-19.

This clone was seen just once. The J gene is TRBJ1-2, the V gene TRBV27; 7 bases are shared with TRBD1. CDR1 and CDR2 from the germline V gene are MNHEY and SMNVEV (reference sequence). The CDR3 is 15 amino acids. After removal of 4 bases from V and 4 bases from J, the junction contained 9 bases not matched to a gene. For the CDR3, the DNA is TGTGCCAGCAGTTCGACAGGGAAGAGGCCCTATGGCTACACCTTC. Protein product: CASSSTGKRPYGYTF.

The J gene is TRBJ2-1, the V gene TRBV27; 10 bases fit TRBD1. Germline V gene sequence: CDR1 MNHEY, CDR2 SMNVEV (reference sequence). This CDR3 region has 15 residues. The V segment lost 5 bases and the J segment 7 bases; nucleotides outside the gene matches: 8. This CDR3 reads CASSGQGQGRNEQFF. CDR3 bases: TGTGCCAGCAGTGGCCAGGGACAGGGGAGAAATGAGCAGTTCTTC.

The chain has TRBV19 and TRBJ1-4; D unclear. CDR1 is LNHDA, CDR2 SQIVND, per germline (reference sequence). The CDR3 covers 12 residues. Trimming shortened V by 3 bases and J by 7 bases, and 6 bases separated the two germline ends. DNA of the CDR3: TGTGCCAGTAGTATCGGTCGTGAAAAACTGTTTTTT. Protein: CASSIGREKLFF.

The sample holds one count of this clone. The chain links TRBV11-2 to TRBJ1-4, with D maybe TRBD1 (5 bases). This CDR3 has 15 amino acids. Germline V gives CDR1 SGHAT, CDR2 FQNNGV. The ends were cut back, 1 base at V and 6 bases at J, with 12 bases in the middle. For the CDR3, the DNA is TGTGCCAGCAGCTTAGGGCCCAGGGCGGATGAAAAACTGTTTTTT. Translation: CASSLGPRADEKLFF.

This clone appeared once. V gene TRBV30 combines with J gene TRBJ1-1; 10 nucleotides line up with TRBD1. V shed 5 bases and J 4 bases; nucleotides not matched to a gene: 7. The CDR3 has 14 amino acids. Germline lookup yields CDR1 GTSNPN and CDR2 SVGIG (reference sequence). The CDR3 nucleotides read TGTGCCTGGTACGACAGGGGGCGCGTCACTGAAGCTTTCTTT. This translates into CAWYDRGRVTEAFF.

This clone was seen only once. The J gene is TRBJ2-3, the V gene TRBV5-1; D is undetermined. Per the germline V gene, CDR1 is SGHRS and CDR2 is YFSETQ. The CDR3 has 14 residues. Trimming removed 3 bases at V and 2 bases at J, with 10 bases between. CDR3 in DNA: TGCGCCAGCAGCTCTGGAGTCTACACAGATACGCAGTATTTT. This encodes CASSSGVYTDTQYF.

This rearrangement joins TRBV6-2 or TRBV6-3 to TRBJ2-1, with 8 bases identical to TRBD2. V lost 6 bases and J lost 7; bases outside the gene matches: 11. The CDR3 totals 15 residues. Per the germline V gene, CDR1 is MNHEY and CDR2 is SVGEGT. CDR3 sequence: CASSPAGSGSNEQFF. CDR3 nucleotide sequence: TGTGCCAGCAGCCCCGCCGGGAGCGGGAGTAATGAGCAGTTCTTC.

J is TRBJ2-5 and V is TRBV19; possible D gene TRBD1, 5 bases. The CDR3 covers 16 residues. Germline V gene data show CDR1 as LNHDA and CDR2 as SQIVND (reference sequence). Trimming removed 3 bases from V and 2 bases from J, with 16 bases in between. CDR3: CASSIASQGSQETQYF. CDR3 sequence (DNA): TGTGCCAGTAGTATTGCCTCTCAGGGCTCGCAAGAGACCCAGTACTTC.

Details on this clone: The sample holds other DNA sequences that translate to the same CDR3. The V and J genes are TRBV5-1 and TRBJ1-1; unclear D gene. From germline, CDR1 is SGHRS and CDR2 YFSETQ. V was pared by 0 bases and J by 1 base, with 7 bases between. The CDR3 totals 14 residues. CDR3 bases: TGCGCCAGCAGCTTGGCAGCAGGGAACACTGAAGCTTTCTTT. It translates to CASSLAAGNTEAFF.

V usage is TRBV10-3 and J usage is TRBJ2-7; TRBD1 matches 9 bases. V shed 10 bases and J 6 bases; nucleotides not matched to a gene: 10. The CDR3 runs 13 residues. The germline gives CDR1 ENHRY, CDR2 SYGVKD. This CDR3 reads CANAPDRGVEQYF. DNA of the CDR3: TGTGCCAACGCCCCGGACAGGGGCGTCGAGCAGTACTTC.

The chain has TRBV28 and TRBJ1-4, with TRBD1 identical over 7 bases. The V gene end was trimmed by 6 bases and the J gene end by 8 bases; junction bases not matched to a gene: 12. The CDR3 covers 15 residues. Germline-derived CDR1 and CDR2 are MDHEN and SYDVKM. The CDR3 DNA reads as TGTGCCAGCAGCTCTAACCTCGACAGGGACGAAAAACTGTTTTTT. Translation gives CASSSNLDRDEKLFF.

Notes on this clone: The junction and the germline gene differ at one end; a read error may be behind it. The gene calls are TRBV6-1 and TRBJ2-5, with 7 positions matching TRBD1. The CDR3 is 13 residues long. The germline V gene encodes CDR1 MNHNS and CDR2 SASEGT. CDR3 protein: CASSEVGTVRTDF. CDR3 sequence (DNA): TGTGCCAGCAGTGAAGTGGGGACAGTGAGGACAGACTTC.

The chain uses TRBV19 and TRBJ1-5, with 10 bases matching TRBD1. J was trimmed by 7 bases and V by 7 bases; bases with no gene match: 10. This CDR3 region has 15 residues. CDR1 and CDR2 from the germline V gene are LNHDA and SQIVND (reference sequence). The CDR3 DNA reads as TGTGCCAGTACCCCGACAGGGGGCGCGAGGCAGCCCCAGCATTTT. Protein: CASTPTGGARQPQHF.

This rearrangement joins TRBV5-1 to TRBJ1-5; D ambiguous. The germline V and J ends were trimmed by 2 bases and 5 bases, with 8 bases remaining between them. The CDR3 sequence is 13 residues long. Germline CDR1 is SGHRS and CDR2 is YFSETQ. CDR3 nucleotides: TGCGCCAGCAGCTTATCCCTTGATCAGCCCCAGCATTTT. It encodes CASSLSLDQPQHF. The variable domain in full, with the rest retrieved from reference TRBV5-1 and TRBJ1-5, is KAGVTQTPRYLIKTRGQQVTLSCSPISGHRSVSWYQQTPGQGLQFLFEYFSETQRNKGNFPGRFSGRQFSNSRSEMNVSTLELGDSALYLCASSLSLDQPQHFGDGTRLSIL.

This rearrangement joins TRBV19 to TRBJ2-1; the D gene is possibly TRBD1 (6 bases). This CDR3 comprises 15 residues. Germline lookup yields CDR1 LNHDA and CDR2 SQIVND (reference sequence). The germline V and J ends were trimmed by 3 bases and 1 base, with 10 bases remaining between them. Here the CDR3 reads CASSIGTGSYNEQFF. The CDR3 DNA follows: TGTGCCAGTAGTATTGGAACAGGGTCCTACAATGAGCAGTTCTTC.

J is TRBJ2-4 and V is TRBV6-1, with 9 bases aligning to TRBD2. Germline CDR1 and CDR2: MNHNS and SASEGT. CDR3 length: 16 amino acids. Trimming at V came to 4 bases and at J to 7 bases, leaving 11 bases not matched to a gene. The CDR3 loop reads CASSVRGGAPGNIQYF. CDR3 nucleotide sequence: TGTGCCAGCAGTGTACGCGGGGGGGCCCCCGGGAACATTCAGTACTTC.